Following are 18 T cell receptor beta chains from one sample sequenced in a study of OX40 agonist ivuxolimab in advanced cancers. TCRdb's table, derived via immunoSEQ multiplex PCR, lists solely in-frame clones and lacks some. Of about 48,000 clones in the sample, approximately 87% were seen once. Sequencing used CD4+ or CD8+ T cells sorted from blood, obtained in a trial of the OX40 agonist ivuxolimab. The receptors derive from an adult with an advanced solid tumor such as melanoma, head and neck, liver or kidney cancer.

The chain has TRBV27 and TRBJ1-2, with D maybe TRBD1 (5 bases). The V gene lost 0 bases and the J gene lost 4 bases, with 12 bases spanning the gap. CDR1 is MNHEY, CDR2 SMNVEV, per germline (reference sequence). CDR3 size: 15 residues. CDR3 sequence (DNA): TGTGCCAGCAGTTTATCAATCGACGGGACCTATGGCTACACCTTC. The encoded protein is CASSLSIDGTYGYTF.

V usage is TRBV6-5 and J usage is TRBJ2-1; D is unresolved. Per germline, CDR1 MNHEY and CDR2 SVGAGI. CDR3 size: 13 residues. Trimming took off 8 bases at V and 2 bases at J, with 10 bases between the two ends. The CDR3, as DNA: TGTGCCAGCGGCTTGGAAACCTACAATGAGCAGTTCTTC. It is translated as CASGLETYNEQFF.

The chain has TRBV7-9 and TRBJ2-7, with unresolved D. From germline, CDR1 is SEHNR and CDR2 FQNEAQ (reference sequence). The CDR3 is 12 residues long. The V end was cut by 1 base, the J end by 2 bases, with 3 bases between. The CDR3 region is CASSLGAYEQYF. Written as DNA, the CDR3 is TGTGCCAGCAGCTTAGGGGCCTACGAGCAGTACTTC.

Details on this clone: A much larger clone lies one base from this, so it may be a read error. The chain employs TRBV7-3 and TRBJ2-2; D is unclear. Trimming cost V 5 bases and J 4 bases, with 2 bases left between them. This CDR3 region has 11 residues. Germline CDR1 is SGHTA and CDR2 is FQGTGA. CDR3 DNA: TGTGCCAGCAGCCTCACCGGGGAGCTGTTTTTT. It translates to CASSLTGELFF.

This chain joins TRBV7-8 and TRBJ2-2; 9 bases line up with TRBD2. Germline CDR1 reads SGHVS; CDR2 reads FQNEAQ. V shed 1 base, J shed 1 base, and the junction held 4 bases outside the gene matches. The CDR3 spans 17 residues. The CDR3 is CASSLVPTSGNTGELFF. The DNA of the CDR3 is TGTGCCAGCAGCTTAGTACCGACTAGCGGGAACACCGGGGAGCTGTTTTTT.

V and J are TRBV9 and TRBJ2-7, with 11 bases identical to TRBD1. The CDR3 extends over 15 amino acids. The V gene end was trimmed by 3 bases and the J gene end by 2 bases; junction bases not matched to a gene: 4. The germline V gene has CDR1 SGDLS and CDR2 YYNGEE. The CDR3, as DNA: TGTGCCAGCAGCGAGGGGACAGGGGGTGCCTACGAGCAGTACTTC. Its translation is CASSEGTGGAYEQYF.

The chain carries TRBV7-2 and TRBJ2-3; 11 bases fit TRBD2. The V and J ends lost 5 bases and 4 bases, in that order; junction bases with no gene match: 8. This CDR3 region has 16 residues. Germline CDR1 and CDR2: SGHTA and FQGNSA. The chain's CDR3 is CASSALAGDPPDTQYF. The CDR3 DNA reads as TGTGCCAGCAGCGCACTAGCGGGAGATCCCCCAGATACGCAGTATTTT.

This rearrangement joins TRBV7-8 to TRBJ2-1, with D perhaps TRBD2 (6 bases). Per the germline V gene, CDR1 is SGHVS and CDR2 is FQNEAQ. CDR3 length: 12 amino acids. V shed 4 bases and J shed 6 bases, with 7 bases lying between them. The DNA of the CDR3 is TGTGCCAGCAGCTCGACTAGCAATGAGCAGTTCTTC. Translation: CASSSTSNEQFF.

This clone has only one observation. The V gene is TRBV10-3, the J gene TRBJ1-2; no clear D. CDR1 is ENHRY and CDR2 is SYGVKD in the germline V gene. The CDR3 totals 11 residues. V lost 0 bases and J 13 bases, leaving 9 bases between the germline ends. This CDR3 is CAISESRESTF. The DNA of the CDR3 is TGTGCCATCAGTGAGTCTAGAGAGAGCACCTTC.

On this clone: The same CDR3 also results from other DNA sequences found in this sample. The V call is TRBV5-1, the J call TRBJ2-2; D assignment may be TRBD1 or TRBD2 (6 bases each). Germline loops: CDR1 SGHRS, CDR2 YFSETQ. The CDR3 is 15 amino acids. The V end lost 0 bases, the J end lost 4 bases, and 10 bases lay between the germline ends. The DNA for the CDR3 is TGCGCCAGCAGCTTGGTACAGGGAGGCACCGGGGAGCTGTTTTTT. It specifies CASSLVQGGTGELFF.

The chain employs TRBV11-2 and TRBJ1-1; maybe TRBD1 (5 bases). This CDR3 has 14 residues. The V gene's germline CDR1 is SGHAT and CDR2 FQNNGV. V was clipped by 3 bases and J by 0 bases, with 8 bases between them. The chain's CDR3 is CASSFWGMNTEAFF. For the CDR3, the DNA is TGTGCCAGCAGCTTTTGGGGCATGAACACTGAAGCTTTCTTT. Filled out from reference TRBV11-2 and TRBJ1-1, the complete variable domain reads EAGVAQSPRYKIIEKRQSVAFWCNPISGHATLYWYQQILGQGPKLLIQFQNNGVVDDSQLPKDRFSAERLKGVDSTLKIQPAKLEDSAVYLCASSFWGMNTEAFFGQGTRLTVV.

The chain has TRBV9 and TRBJ2-7; D is possibly TRBD1 (5 bases). The CDR3 is made up of 15 amino acids. Looked up from germline, CDR1 is SGDLS and CDR2 is YYNGEE. Trimming pared 0 bases from V and 1 base from J, leaving 11 bases between. The CDR3 reads CASSVGDSLSYEQYF. CDR3 nucleotides: TGTGCCAGCAGCGTAGGAGACAGTTTATCCTACGAGCAGTACTTC.

This clone has a handful of counts. This rearrangement joins TRBV19 to TRBJ1-5; TRBD1 matches 10 bases. CDR3 length: 14 residues. Trimming removed 4 bases from V and 5 bases from J; junction bases left unmatched: 2. The germline CDR1 and CDR2 sequences are LNHDA and SQIVND (reference sequence). The CDR3 region is CASSRDRGYQPQHF. The CDR3 nucleotides are TGTGCCAGTAGTAGGGACAGGGGATATCAGCCCCAGCATTTT.

This clone was seen only once. The CDR3 loop is CASLNHVGSLGEQYF. CDR3 bases: TGTGCCAGCCTGAACCACGTTGGGTCGCTGGGCGAGCAGTACTTC. The V and J genes are TRBV27 and TRBJ2-7; D remains unclear. The CDR3 has 15 residues. Trimming removed 8 bases from V and 6 bases from J, with 23 bases in between. Germline V gives CDR1 MNHEY, CDR2 SMNVEV (reference sequence).

The CDR3 bases are TGTGCCAGCAGCCAAGATCCAGGGATAACAGATACGCAGTATTTT. This encodes CASSQDPGITDTQYF. The J gene is TRBJ2-3, the V gene TRBV4-2; tentatively, D is TRBD1 (5 bases). From germline, CDR1 is LGHNA and CDR2 YNFKEQ. The V and J ends lost 0 bases and 3 bases respectively, with 10 bases between them. The CDR3 totals 15 residues.

J is TRBJ1-1 and V is TRBV19; D gene unclear. V lost 2 bases and J 5 bases, leaving 9 bases between the germline ends. CDR1 is LNHDA and CDR2 is SQIVND in the germline V gene (reference sequence). This CDR3 spans 13 amino acids. Here the CDR3 DNA reads TGTGCCAGTAGTATACAAGGGATTACTGAAGCTTTCTTT. The encoded protein is CASSIQGITEAFF. The variable domain in full, completed from reference TRBV19 and TRBJ1-1, reads DGGITQSPKYLFRKEGQNVTLSCEQNLNHDAMYWYRQDPGQGLRLIYYSQIVNDFQKGDIAEGYSVSREKKESFPLTVTSAQKNPTAFYLCASSIQGITEAFFGQGTRLTVV.

The V gene is TRBV4-2, the J gene TRBJ2-7, with TRBD1 identical over 11 bases. The germline CDR1 and CDR2 sequences are LGHNA and YNFKEQ. The CDR3 has 16 amino acids. V shed 4 bases and J 5 bases; nucleotides not matched to a gene: 10. The CDR3 coding sequence is TGTGCCAGCAGCCCAGAGTTTGGACAGGGGGCTGACGAGCAGTACTTC. Translation gives CASSPEFGQGADEQYF.

V is TRBV6-4 and J is TRBJ2-4; 7 nucleotides line up with TRBD2. The CDR3 has 14 residues. The germline V gene has CDR1 MRHNA and CDR2 SNTAGT. J was trimmed by 7 bases and V by 0 bases; bases with no gene match: 3. The CDR3: CASSDSGEGNIQYF. DNA for the CDR3: TGTGCCAGCAGTGACTCAGGGGAGGGGAACATTCAGTACTTC.